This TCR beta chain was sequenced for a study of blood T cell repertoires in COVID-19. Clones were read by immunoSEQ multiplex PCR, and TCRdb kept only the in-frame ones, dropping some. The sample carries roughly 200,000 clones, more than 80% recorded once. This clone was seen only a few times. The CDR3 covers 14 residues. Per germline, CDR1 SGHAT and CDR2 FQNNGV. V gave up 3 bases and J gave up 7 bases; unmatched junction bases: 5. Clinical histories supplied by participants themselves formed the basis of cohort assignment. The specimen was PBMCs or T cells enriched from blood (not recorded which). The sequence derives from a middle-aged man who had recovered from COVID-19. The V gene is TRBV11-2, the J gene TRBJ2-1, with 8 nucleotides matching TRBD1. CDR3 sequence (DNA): TGTGCCAGCAGCTTGACAGGGGTCGTGAATGAGCAGTTCTTC. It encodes CASSLTGVVNEQFF.